The present T cell receptor beta chain was sequenced within a study of blood T cells in healthy people across ages. Study outcomes and limitations: Long-lived donors had more naive CD4+ cells and higher diversity than aged donors. Estimates based on one million T cells were treated as lower bounds.

V gave up 0 bases and J gave up 2 bases, with 13 bases separating them. The CDR3 length is 16 residues. Germline assignment: CDR1 SGHDN and CDR2 FVKESK. Researchers isolated at least 7 million PBMCs per sample. Total RNA, at least 5.5 micrograms per sample, was extracted from PBMCs. This clonotype was observed a few times. The antigen remains unidentified. Then a second PCR, running roughly 7 to 12 cycles, was carried out with a sample-barcoded 5' primer and a J-beta primer mix. TCRdb redid the calling of the 5' RACE reads with MiXCR, one entry per CDR3 protein. The sample yields 1.5 million to 2 million distinct CDR3 sequences, less than 50% seen once.

The sequenced material came from blood. The chain uses TRBV14 and TRBJ2-5; D call uncertain. The clonotype comes from a woman aged 40 to 49 in good health. In DNA, the CDR3 is TGTGCCAGCAGCCAAGATGATTTCGGGTTTCAAGAGACCCAGTACTTC. Translated: CASSQDDFGFQETQYF.